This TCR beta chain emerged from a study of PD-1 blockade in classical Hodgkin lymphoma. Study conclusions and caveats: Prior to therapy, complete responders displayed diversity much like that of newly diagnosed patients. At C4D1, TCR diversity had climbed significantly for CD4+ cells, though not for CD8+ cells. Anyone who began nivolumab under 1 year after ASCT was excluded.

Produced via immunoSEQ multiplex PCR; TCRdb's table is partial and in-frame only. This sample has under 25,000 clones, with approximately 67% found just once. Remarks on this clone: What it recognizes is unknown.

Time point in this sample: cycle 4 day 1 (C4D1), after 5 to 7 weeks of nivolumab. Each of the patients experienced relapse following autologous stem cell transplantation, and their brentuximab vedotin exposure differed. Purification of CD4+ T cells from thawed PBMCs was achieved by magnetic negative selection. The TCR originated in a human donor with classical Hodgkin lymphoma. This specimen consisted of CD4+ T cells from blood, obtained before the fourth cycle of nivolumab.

CDR3 sequence: CASSESQNTNEKLFF. The CDR3 bases are TGTGCCAGCAGTGAATCTCAGAATACTAATGAAAAACTGTTTTTT. The chain couples TRBV6-1 to TRBJ1-4, with unresolved D. Germline values: CDR1 MNHNS, CDR2 SASEGT. This CDR3 comprises 15 residues. Trimming left V 2 bases short and J 2 bases short, with 9 bases between.